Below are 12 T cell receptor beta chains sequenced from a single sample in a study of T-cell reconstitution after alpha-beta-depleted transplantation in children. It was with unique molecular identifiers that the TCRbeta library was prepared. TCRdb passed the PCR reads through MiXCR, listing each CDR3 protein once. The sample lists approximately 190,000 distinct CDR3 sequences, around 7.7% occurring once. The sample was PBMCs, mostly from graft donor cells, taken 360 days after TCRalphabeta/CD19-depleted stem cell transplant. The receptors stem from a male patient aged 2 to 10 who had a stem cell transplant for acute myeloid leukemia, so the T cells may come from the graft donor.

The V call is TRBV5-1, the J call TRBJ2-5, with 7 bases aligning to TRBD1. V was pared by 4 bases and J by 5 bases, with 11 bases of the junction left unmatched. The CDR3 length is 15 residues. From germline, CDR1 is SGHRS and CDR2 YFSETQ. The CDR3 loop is CASSSPGTVAETQYF. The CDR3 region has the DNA TGCGCCAGCAGCAGCCCTGGGACAGTGGCGGAGACCCAGTACTTC.

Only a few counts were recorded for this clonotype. CDR3 sequence (DNA): TGTGCCAGCAGTTTGTCGGCCCGCGTCACCGGGGAGCTGTTTTTT. Amino acids: CASSLSARVTGELFF. The V gene is TRBV12-3 or TRBV12-4, the J gene TRBJ2-2; D uncertain. The CDR3 totals 15 residues. With 3 bases removed from V and 4 bases from J, the gap between germline ends came to 12 bases.

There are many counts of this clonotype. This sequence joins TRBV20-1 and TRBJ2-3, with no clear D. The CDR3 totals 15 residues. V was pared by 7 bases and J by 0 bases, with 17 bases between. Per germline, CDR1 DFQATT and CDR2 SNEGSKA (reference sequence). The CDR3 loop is CSVAKEETSTDTQYF. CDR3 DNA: TGCAGTGTCGCCAAAGAGGAAACTAGCACAGATACGCAGTATTTT.

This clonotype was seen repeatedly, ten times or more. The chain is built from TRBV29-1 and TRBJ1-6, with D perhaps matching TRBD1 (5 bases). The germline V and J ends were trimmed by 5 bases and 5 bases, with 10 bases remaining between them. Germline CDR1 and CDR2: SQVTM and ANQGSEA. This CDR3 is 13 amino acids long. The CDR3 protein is CSVRREDNSPLHF. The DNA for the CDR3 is TGCAGCGTTCGCAGGGAAGATAATTCACCCCTCCACTTT.

This CDR3 is CSVVRPGGELFF. DNA of the CDR3: TGCAGTGTTGTGCGGCCCGGGGGGGAGCTGTTTTTT. J is TRBJ2-2 and V is TRBV20-1; no clear D. V was shortened by 7 bases and J by 8 bases, with 14 bases between the two germline ends. Per the germline V gene, CDR1 is DFQATT and CDR2 is SNEGSKA (reference sequence). CDR3 length equals 12 residues.

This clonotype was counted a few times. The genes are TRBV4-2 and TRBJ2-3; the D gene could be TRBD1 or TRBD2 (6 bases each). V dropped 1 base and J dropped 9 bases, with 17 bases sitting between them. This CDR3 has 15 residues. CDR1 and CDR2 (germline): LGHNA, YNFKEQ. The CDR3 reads CASSQVPNREATQYF. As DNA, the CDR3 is TGTGCCAGCAGCCAAGTACCTAACAGGGAGGCAACGCAGTATTTT.

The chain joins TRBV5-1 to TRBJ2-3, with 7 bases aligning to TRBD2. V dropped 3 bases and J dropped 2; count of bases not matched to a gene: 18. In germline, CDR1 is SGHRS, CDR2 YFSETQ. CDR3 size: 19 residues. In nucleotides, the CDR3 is TGCGCCAGCAGCTCCCTCCGACCCGAGCGGGGAGCCCTCACAGATACGCAGTATTTT. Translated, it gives CASSSLRPERGALTDTQYF. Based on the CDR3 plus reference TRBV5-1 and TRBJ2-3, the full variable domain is KAGVTQTPRYLIKTRGQQVTLSCSPISGHRSVSWYQQTPGQGLQFLFEYFSETQRNKGNFPGRFSGRQFSNSRSEMNVSTLELGDSALYLCASSSLRPERGALTDTQYFGPGTRLTVL.

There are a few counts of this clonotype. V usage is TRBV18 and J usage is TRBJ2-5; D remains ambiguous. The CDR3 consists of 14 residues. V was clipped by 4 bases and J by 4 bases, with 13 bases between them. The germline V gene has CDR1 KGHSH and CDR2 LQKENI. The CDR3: CASSRSRIGETQYF. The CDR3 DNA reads TGTGCCAGCTCACGATCTAGGATTGGAGAGACCCAGTACTTC.

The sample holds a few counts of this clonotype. CDR3 DNA: TGTGCCAGCAGCTTAGGCCCCCGGGACTACGAGCAGTACTTC. Its translation: CASSLGPRDYEQYF. The chain carries TRBV7-3 and TRBJ2-7, with a possible D match to TRBD2 (5 bases). The CDR3 is 14 residues long. V lost 2 bases and J lost 3, with 11 bases in between. Germline CDR1 reads SGHTA; CDR2 reads FQGTGA.

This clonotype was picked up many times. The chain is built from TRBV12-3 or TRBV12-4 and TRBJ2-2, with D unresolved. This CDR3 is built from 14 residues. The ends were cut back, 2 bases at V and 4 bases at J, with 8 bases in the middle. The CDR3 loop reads CASSLSWSTGELFF. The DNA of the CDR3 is TGTGCCAGCAGTTTATCTTGGAGCACCGGGGAGCTGTTTTTT.

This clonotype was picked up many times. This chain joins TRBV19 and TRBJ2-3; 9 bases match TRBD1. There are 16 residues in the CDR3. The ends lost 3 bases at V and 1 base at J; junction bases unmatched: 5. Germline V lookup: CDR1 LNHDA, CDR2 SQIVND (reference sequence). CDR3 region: CASSIRTGEGTDTQYF. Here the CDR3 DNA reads TGTGCCAGTAGTATCCGGACAGGGGAGGGCACAGATACGCAGTATTTT.

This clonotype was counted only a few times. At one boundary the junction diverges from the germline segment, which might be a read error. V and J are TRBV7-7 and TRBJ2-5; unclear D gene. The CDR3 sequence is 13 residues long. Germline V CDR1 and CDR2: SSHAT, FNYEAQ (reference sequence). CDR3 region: CASSLVTKETQYF. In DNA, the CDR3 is TGTGCTAGCAGCTTAGTTACAAAAGAGACCCAGTACTTC.